This T cell receptor (beta chain) derives from a study of cytomegalovirus exposure and HLA in healthy donors. Germline values: CDR1 MDHEN, CDR2 SYDVKM. V lost 8 bases, J lost 2 bases, and 10 bases lay in between. The CDR3 has 12 residues. This clone was counted once. Its antigen is unknown. It was with 60 Vbeta and 13 Jbeta primers that the PCR ran. Using immunoSEQ multiplex PCR, the repertoire was profiled, and TCRdb retains in-frame clones only, with some absent. The profile shows roughly 160,000 clones, around four fifths of them singletons. Findings of the study overall: Accurate HLA-A and HLA-B prediction from TCR beta sequences was reported for most subjects.

The clonotype originates from a woman aged 45-65 years in good health and CMV-seronegative. The sample was PBMCs. V gene TRBV28 combines with J gene TRBJ2-7, with D possibly TRBD1 on 6 matching bases. The CDR3 here is CASGTGTYEQYF. CDR3 bases: TGTGCCAGCGGAACAGGGACCTACGAGCAGTACTTC.